The next 7 T cell receptor beta chains were all read from a single sample in a study of tumor-infiltrating lymphocytes in oesophageal squamous cell carcinoma. TCRdb re-called the PCR reads through MiXCR, storing one row per CDR3 protein. The data show 10,000 or so distinct CDR3 sequences, over 55% seen once. The sequenced sample consisted of esophageal tumor tissue. The source is a female donor with esophageal squamous cell carcinoma.

V is TRBV7-8 and J is TRBJ2-1, with D tentatively TRBD1 (6 bases). The end of the DNA aligns better with TRBJ2-7, so the J call may be wrong. The germline CDR1 and CDR2 sequences are SGHVS and FQNEAQ. The CDR3 is made up of 15 amino acids. The CDR3 DNA is TGTGCCAGCAGCCCAAGGGGGACGGGTCCGTACGAGCAGTACTTC. Its translation is CASSPRGTGPYEQYF.

The V and J genes are TRBV7-9 and TRBJ2-3; TRBD1 matches at 10 bases. V lost 3 bases to trimming and J lost 6 bases; unmatched junction nucleotides: 3. Germline V lookup: CDR1 SEHNR, CDR2 FQNEAQ (reference sequence). This CDR3 has 14 residues. The CDR3 protein is CASSLGTGVDTQYF. The CDR3 nucleotides are TGTGCCAGCAGCTTGGGGACAGGGGTGGATACGCAGTATTTT.

The chain has TRBV27 and TRBJ2-1; D tentatively fits TRBD1 or TRBD2 (5 bases each). The germline V gene has CDR1 MNHEY and CDR2 SMNVEV (reference sequence). The CDR3 is made up of 13 amino acids. Trimming stripped 3 bases from V and 4 bases from J, with 7 bases between. CDR3 bases: TGTGCCAGCAGTTTGGGACGTTACAATGAGCAGTTCTTC. The encoded protein is CASSLGRYNEQFF.

In its sample, this clonotype is medium-sized. This sequence joins TRBV7-3 and TRBJ2-7; TRBD2 matches at 10 bases. Germline CDR1 is SGHTA and CDR2 is FQGTGA. The CDR3 consists of 16 residues. The trim removed 2 bases at V and 7 bases at J, leaving 11 bases unmatched. CDR3 in amino acids: CASSLGSSGGHNEQYF. For the CDR3, the DNA is TGTGCCAGCAGCTTAGGATCTAGCGGGGGACACAATGAGCAGTACTTC.

There are many counts of this clonotype. This sequence joins TRBV7-2 and TRBJ2-1; unclear D gene. V was shortened by 1 base and J by 12 bases, with 10 bases between the two germline ends. The germline gives CDR1 SGHTA, CDR2 FQGNSA. The CDR3 is made up of 12 amino acids. The CDR3 nucleotides are TGTGCCAGCAGCTTAGGAGGTATGGGGCAGTTCTTC. It translates to CASSLGGMGQFF.

Of note for this clonotype: At one end, the junction sequence differs from germline, possibly due to a read error. The chain uses TRBV6-6 and TRBJ2-6; TRBD1 aligns across 7 bases. CDR1 is MNHNY and CDR2 is SVGAGI in the germline V gene (reference sequence). This CDR3 has 17 residues. For the CDR3, the DNA is TGTGCCAGCAGTGACTCGTCAGGGGGCTCTGGGGCCAACGTCCTGACTTTC. It translates to CASSDSSGGSGANVLTF.

This clonotype is classed as large. The V call is TRBV7-8, the J call TRBJ2-7, with a weak D call TRBD1 (6 bases). CDR1 is SGHVS, CDR2 FQNEAQ, per germline. V was pared by 3 bases and J by 0 bases, with 9 bases between. This CDR3 is 14 amino acids long. The CDR3 DNA reads as TGTGCCAGCAGCTTTGGACAGCTCTCCTACGAGCAGTACTTC. This gives the protein CASSFGQLSYEQYF.